The 18 T cell receptor beta chains below were found in one sample sequenced in a study of shared clonotypes between healthy human individuals. The repertoire was sequenced with immunoSEQ multiplex PCR; TCRdb's copy has only in-frame clones and lacks some. The sample lists roughly 850,000 clones; approximately 96% were seen once. The naive CD8 subset, CD45RO-negative cells positively selected for CCR7, excluded terminally differentiated effector memory CD45RA+ cells. The sequencing sample was made of naive CD8+ T cells sorted from blood. These receptors originate from a man in his thirties or forties in good health.

The gene calls are TRBV4-1 and TRBJ1-2; 8 bases are shared with TRBD1. This CDR3 comprises 14 residues. V lost 4 bases, J lost 2 bases, and 3 bases stayed unmatched. The germline gives CDR1 MGHRA, CDR2 YSYEKL. CDR3 sequence reads: CASSPRTGNYGYTF. As DNA, the CDR3 is TGCGCCAGCAGCCCCCGGACAGGGAACTATGGCTACACCTTC.

The chain links TRBV10-3 to TRBJ2-1; 9 nucleotides match TRBD1. Looked up from germline, CDR1 is ENHRY and CDR2 is SYGVKD. This CDR3 spans 15 amino acids. V lost 3 bases, J lost 6 bases, and 6 bases stayed unmatched. CDR3 residues: CAISDTGGKPNEQFF. DNA of the CDR3: TGTGCCATCAGTGACACAGGGGGCAAGCCCAATGAGCAGTTCTTC.

Details on this clone: At the DNA level, this CDR3 is encoded by other sequences in the same sample as well. This chain joins TRBV30 and TRBJ2-3, with D unclear. Trimming removed 1 base at V and 0 bases at J, with 2 bases between. The CDR3 loop spans 12 amino acids. The germline V gene encodes CDR1 GTSNPN and CDR2 SVGIG (reference sequence). Here the CDR3 reads CAWSASTDTQYF. The CDR3 bases are TGTGCCTGGAGTGCCAGCACAGATACGCAGTATTTT.

V gene TRBV6-1 combines with J gene TRBJ2-7; no definite D call. The CDR3 sequence is 13 residues long. Trimming took 5 bases from V and 2 from J, leaving 10 bases between them. From germline, CDR1 is MNHNS and CDR2 SASEGT. The CDR3 DNA follows: TGTGCCAGCAGTTTTCCGCTCGCCTACGAGCAGTACTTC. Translation gives CASSFPLAYEQYF.

The chain employs TRBV6-5 and TRBJ2-1; D remains ambiguous. Trimming took off 4 bases at V and 6 bases at J, with 7 bases between the two ends. This CDR3 has 12 residues. Per the germline V gene, CDR1 is MNHEY and CDR2 is SVGAGI. The CDR3 DNA sequence: TGTGCCAGCAGTTCCCCCTTCAATGAGCAGTTCTTC. This gives the protein CASSSPFNEQFF.

This clone was observed once. V usage is TRBV15 and J usage is TRBJ2-5; no clear D gene. CDR1 and CDR2 from the germline V gene are LNHNV and YYDKDF (reference sequence). Between the trimmed V and J ends, which lost 0 bases and 7 bases, there was a span of 15 bases. This CDR3 has 15 residues. For the CDR3, the DNA is TGTGCCACCAGCAGAGATCAGTGGGATTCCGGGACCCAGTACTTC. It yields the protein CATSRDQWDSGTQYF.

The chain combines TRBV13 with TRBJ2-5; TRBD1 matches 9 bases. Trimming at V came to 5 bases and at J to 5 bases, leaving 12 bases not matched to a gene. Germline V gene lookup returns CDR1 PRHDT and CDR2 FYEKMQ (reference sequence). The CDR3 spans 16 residues. The CDR3: CASSLRTGEHEETQYF. CDR3 DNA: TGTGCCAGCAGCCTCCGGACAGGGGAACACGAGGAGACCCAGTACTTC.

The chain combines TRBV29-1 with TRBJ2-1, with 8 bases aligning to TRBD2. The CDR3 contains 15 residues. CDR1 and CDR2 from the germline V gene are SQVTM and ANQGSEA. Trimming removed 5 bases from V and 3 bases from J; junction bases left unmatched: 9. CDR3 sequence (DNA): TGCAGCGTTCTAGGTTCAAGCGGGAGCTACAATGAGCAGTTCTTC. Protein: CSVLGSSGSYNEQFF.

This chain connects TRBV4-1 to TRBJ1-1, with no clear D. V shed 6 bases and J shed 1 base, with 6 bases lying between them. CDR1 and CDR2 from the germline V gene are MGHRA and YSYEKL. This CDR3 spans 12 amino acids. CDR3 coding DNA: TGCGCCAGCAGGGGCCCGAACACTGAAGCTTTCTTT. Translation: CASRGPNTEAFF.

About this clone itself: This sample includes further DNA sequences coding for the same CDR3. The genes are TRBV13 and TRBJ2-5, with 9 bases matching TRBD1. From germline, CDR1 is PRHDT and CDR2 FYEKMQ (reference sequence). V lost 2 bases and J lost 3; bases outside the gene matches: 1. The CDR3 loop spans 14 amino acids. This CDR3 is CASSLRQGEETQYF. The CDR3, as DNA: TGTGCCAGCAGCTTAAGACAGGGGGAAGAGACCCAGTACTTC.

V gene TRBV5-5 combines with J gene TRBJ1-1, with D perhaps matching TRBD1 (5 bases). Germline CDR1 SGHKS, CDR2 YYEKEE (reference sequence). With 0 bases removed from V and 8 bases from J, the gap between germline ends came to 8 bases. The CDR3 runs to 12 residues. The CDR3 DNA follows: TGTGCCAGCAGCTTGGACAGGACCGAAGCTTTCTTT. It translates to CASSLDRTEAFF.

The V call is TRBV7-9, the J call TRBJ2-6; TRBD2 is a possible D gene (5 bases). Germline loops: CDR1 SEHNR, CDR2 FQNEAQ (reference sequence). Between the trimmed V and J ends, which lost 8 bases and 1 base, there was a span of 18 bases. The CDR3 is made up of 17 amino acids. In DNA, the CDR3 is TGTGCCAGCCTCCCTTCGTACCGGGAATCTGGGGCCAACGTCCTGACTTTC. Translation gives CASLPSYRESGANVLTF.

The chain has TRBV28 and TRBJ2-1, with 10 positions matching TRBD2. The length of the CDR3 is 16 residues. The V gene's germline CDR1 is MDHEN and CDR2 SYDVKM. V shed 6 bases, J shed 5 bases, and the junction held 10 bases outside the gene matches. CDR3 residues: CASSHNLLAGNNEQFF. The CDR3 nucleotides read TGTGCCAGCAGCCATAACCTACTAGCGGGAAACAATGAGCAGTTCTTC.

V is TRBV29-1 and J is TRBJ1-4; D is ambiguous. Germline CDR1 is SQVTM and CDR2 is ANQGSEA. This CDR3 has 13 residues. The V end was cut by 0 bases, the J end by 5 bases, with 7 bases between. CDR3 residues: CSVEDHENEKLFF. CDR3 DNA sequence: TGCAGCGTTGAAGATCATGAAAATGAAAAACTGTTTTTT.

The genes are TRBV6-1 and TRBJ2-7; 9 bases map to TRBD1. The CDR3 consists of 15 residues. CDR1 and CDR2 (germline): MNHNS, SASEGT. J gave up 4 bases and V 3 bases, and 7 bases lay outside the gene matches. CDR3 in amino acids: CASSDRDRVNYEQYF. CDR3 nucleotide sequence: TGTGCCAGCAGTGACCGGGACAGGGTAAATTACGAGCAGTACTTC.

V gene TRBV27 combines with J gene TRBJ2-1; TRBD2 matches 9 bases. CDR1 is MNHEY and CDR2 is SMNVEV in the germline V gene (reference sequence). The CDR3 extends over 12 amino acids. With 5 bases clipped from V and 13 bases from J, the junction kept 6 bases outside the gene matches. For the CDR3, the DNA is TGTGCCAGCAGTCCGCGGACTAGCGCACAGTTCTTC. Protein: CASSPRTSAQFF.

This chain joins TRBV27 and TRBJ2-2, with TRBD2 matching over 7 bases. Losses at the gene ends were 6 bases for V and 9 bases for J; bases not matched to a gene: 7. The V gene's germline CDR1 is MNHEY and CDR2 SMNVEV (reference sequence). CDR3 length: 13 residues. CDR3 residues: CASSSGLGRELFF. The CDR3 coding sequence is TGTGCCAGCAGCTCCGGACTAGGAAGGGAGCTGTTTTTT.

The chain combines TRBV9 with TRBJ2-5, with TRBD2 matching over 7 bases. Unmatched junction bases numbered 8, after V lost 0 bases and J lost 0 bases. The CDR3 is 17 amino acids. CDR1 is SGDLS, CDR2 YYNGEE, per germline. CDR3 nucleotide sequence: TGTGCCAGCAGCGTAGGGCAGGCGGGGGAGTACCAAGAGACCCAGTACTTC. This encodes CASSVGQAGEYQETQYF.